This T cell receptor (beta chain) was sequenced in a study of shared clonotypes between healthy human individuals. Overall study results and limits: Naive CD4 clonotypes overlapped across a few donors at about 5%.

Naive CD45RA+ and memory CD45RA-negative subsets were split from CD4+ cells. The CDR3 covers 18 residues. The ends were cut back, 0 bases at V and 0 bases at J, with 16 bases in the middle. Per the germline V gene, CDR1 is SGHKS and CDR2 is YYEKEE (reference sequence). As concerns this clone: Antigen specificity is unknown.

At deep level, the assay was performed. Sequencing used immunoSEQ multiplex PCR; TCRdb keeps in-frame clones, though not all of them. This sample yields millions of clones, of which over 85% are seen a single time; 0.39% belongs to the top ten. The V and J genes are TRBV5-5 and TRBJ2-4; D is undetermined. This receptor was obtained from a man aged 18 to 30 in good health. Some clones in this sample may be carry-over from other donors' samples. Sequencing was done on a sample of naive CD4+ T cells from PBMCs. Subset noted: CD45RA+ positively selected. This CDR3 is CASSLDSFAAVAKNIQYF. CDR3 sequence (DNA): TGTGCCAGCAGCTTGGACAGTTTCGCGGCCGTAGCCAAAAACATTCAGTACTTC.